The rows below give T cell receptor beta chains drawn from one sample of a study of blood T cell repertoires in COVID-19. Profiling relied on immunoSEQ multiplex PCR, and the TCRdb table lists in-frame clones only, not all of them. The table has about 55,000 clones, 83% seen once. The source material was peripheral blood. These receptors originate from a woman in her fifties or sixties with acute or convalescent COVID-19. CDR3s include the opening cysteine and the closing phenylalanine or tryptophan. Fields, in order: V gene, D gene, clone size, J gene, CDR3 DNA, CDR3 protein. The D gene is left open where the match is weak. Only part of the rows carry a size: once, few, many, or a class if the clone is expanded.

v_call: TRBV28
d_call: TRBD1
clone_size: .
j_call: TRBJ2-7
cdr3_nt: TGTGCCAGCAGTCCCGGGACAGGGGTATACGAGCAGTACTTC
cdr3_aa: CASSPGTGVYEQYF

v_call: TRBV12-3/TRBV12-4
d_call: .
clone_size: .
j_call: TRBJ2-5
cdr3_nt: TGTGCCAGCAGTTTTAGGGGTTCAGAGACCCAGTACTTC
cdr3_aa: CASSFRGSETQYF

v_call: TRBV6-5
d_call: TRBD1
clone_size: .
j_call: TRBJ2-5
cdr3_nt: TGTGCCAGCGGAAAAAACAGGGGTGGGGAGACCCAGTACTTC
cdr3_aa: CASGKNRGGETQYF

v_call: TRBV10-3
d_call: .
clone_size: once
j_call: TRBJ1-1
cdr3_nt: TGTGCCATCAGTGAGTCCGGGGTAGGGAACACTGAAGCTTTCTTT
cdr3_aa: CAISESGVGNTEAFF

v_call: TRBV14
d_call: TRBD1
clone_size: .
j_call: TRBJ2-7
cdr3_nt: TGTGCCAGCAGCGCGGACAGGGTCGAGCAGTACTTC
cdr3_aa: CASSADRVEQYF

v_call: TRBV7-2
d_call: .
clone_size: once
j_call: TRBJ2-4
cdr3_nt: TGTGCCAGCAGCTTCAGCGTTCTTACCAAAAACATTCAGTACTTC
cdr3_aa: CASSFSVLTKNIQYF

v_call: TRBV2
d_call: TRBD1
clone_size: .
j_call: TRBJ1-6
cdr3_nt: TGTGCCACTAGACAGGGTAATTCACCCCTCCACTTT
cdr3_aa: CATRQGNSPLHF

v_call: TRBV29-1
d_call: .
clone_size: once
j_call: TRBJ2-1
cdr3_nt: TGCAGCGTTGAAGGCTCCCATAAGAGGTACGATGAGCAGTTCTTC
cdr3_aa: CSVEGSHKRYDEQFF

v_call: TRBV15
d_call: .
clone_size: .
j_call: TRBJ1-5
cdr3_nt: TGTGCCACCAGCGCGGACAAGGGGGTCAATCAGCCCCAGCATTTT
cdr3_aa: CATSADKGVNQPQHF

v_call: TRBV3-1/TRBV3-2
d_call: .
clone_size: .
j_call: TRBJ1-4
cdr3_nt: TGTGCCAGCAGCCAAGACGAGACAGAGGATAATGAAAAACTGTTTTTT
cdr3_aa: CASSQDETEDNEKLFF

v_call: TRBV19
d_call: TRBD1
clone_size: .
j_call: TRBJ1-1
cdr3_nt: TGTGCCAGTAGTATAGAGGGCCGACAGGGGTCCGCTTTCTTT
cdr3_aa: CASSIEGRQGSAFF

v_call: TRBV28
d_call: .
clone_size: .
j_call: TRBJ1-2
cdr3_nt: TGTGCCAGCAGTTCCGTCAGGGGAACTAACTATGGCTACACCTTC
cdr3_aa: CASSSVRGTNYGYTF

v_call: TRBV30
d_call: TRBD2
clone_size: .
j_call: TRBJ2-5
cdr3_nt: TGTGCCTGGAATCGGGGACTAGCGGGAACTCAAGAGACCCAGTACTTC
cdr3_aa: CAWNRGLAGTQETQYF

v_call: TRBV19
d_call: TRBD1
clone_size: .
j_call: TRBJ1-2
cdr3_nt: TGTGCCAGTAGTCGGGACAGGGGATCTAACTATGGCTACACCTTC
cdr3_aa: CASSRDRGSNYGYTF

v_call: TRBV10-2
d_call: .
clone_size: .
j_call: TRBJ2-7
cdr3_nt: TGCGCCAGCAGTGAGTTGTTAGGGACAACTTTTAACAACGAGCAGTACTTC
cdr3_aa: CASSELLGTTFNNEQYF

v_call: TRBV12-3/TRBV12-4
d_call: .
clone_size: .
j_call: TRBJ1-5
cdr3_nt: TGTGCCAGCAGTGGCGGGGGGCCCCAGCATTTT
cdr3_aa: CASSGGGPQHF

v_call: TRBV19
d_call: TRBD1
clone_size: .
j_call: TRBJ1-2
cdr3_nt: TGTGCCAGTACCCCGGACAGGGGAAGAGGCCTGGGCGGCTACACCTTC
cdr3_aa: CASTPDRGRGLGGYTF

v_call: TRBV18
d_call: TRBD1
clone_size: .
j_call: TRBJ1-1
cdr3_nt: TGTGCCAGCTCATCGCAGGGGAAGGGGGCTCAGCCTGAAGCTTTCTTT
cdr3_aa: CASSSQGKGAQPEAFF

v_call: TRBV6-5
d_call: .
clone_size: .
j_call: TRBJ1-1
cdr3_nt: TGTGCCAGCAGTTACTCGATCTCGGGGGGCGGCACTGAAGCTTTCTTT
cdr3_aa: CASSYSISGGGTEAFF

v_call: TRBV6-1
d_call: TRBD1
clone_size: .
j_call: TRBJ2-2
cdr3_nt: TGTGCCAGCAGTGAAGTGGGACCCGGGACAGCGAACACCGGGGAGCTGTTTTTT
cdr3_aa: CASSEVGPGTANTGELFF

v_call: TRBV6-5
d_call: TRBD2
clone_size: .
j_call: TRBJ2-1
cdr3_nt: TGTGCCAGCACCGGGACTAGTCTCAATGAGCAGTTCTTC
cdr3_aa: CASTGTSLNEQFF

v_call: TRBV18
d_call: TRBD1
clone_size: .
j_call: TRBJ2-2
cdr3_nt: TGTGCCAGCTCTCAGGACAGGACCGGGGAGCTGTTTTTT
cdr3_aa: CASSQDRTGELFF

v_call: TRBV28
d_call: .
clone_size: .
j_call: TRBJ1-2
cdr3_nt: TGTGCCAGCTGGGCAGGCGGCCAGGGCGTGGCGGACGGTTATGGCTACACCTTC
cdr3_aa: CASWAGGQGVADGYGYTF

v_call: TRBV2
d_call: TRBD1
clone_size: .
j_call: TRBJ2-3
cdr3_nt: TGTGCCAGCAGGACCGACAGGGCAGATACGCAGTATTTT
cdr3_aa: CASRTDRADTQYF

v_call: TRBV5-8
d_call: TRBD1
clone_size: .
j_call: TRBJ1-2
cdr3_nt: TGTGCCAGCAGCTTACCCGGGACAGGGGTTACTAACTATGGCTACACCTTC
cdr3_aa: CASSLPGTGVTNYGYTF

v_call: TRBV11-1
d_call: .
clone_size: .
j_call: TRBJ1-1
cdr3_nt: TGTGCCAGCAGCTTCTACGGGATGAACACTGAAGCTTTCTTT
cdr3_aa: CASSFYGMNTEAFF

v_call: TRBV19
d_call: .
clone_size: .
j_call: TRBJ2-4
cdr3_nt: TGTGCCTGCGGCCTAGCCAAAAACATTCAGTACTTC
cdr3_aa: CACGLAKNIQYF

v_call: TRBV7-6
d_call: .
clone_size: .
j_call: TRBJ1-5
cdr3_nt: TGTGCCAGCAGCTTAATTGGCCAGCCCCAGCATTTT
cdr3_aa: CASSLIGQPQHF

v_call: TRBV27
d_call: .
clone_size: once
j_call: TRBJ2-6
cdr3_nt: TGTGCCAGCAGTACAAACTCTGGGGCCAACGTCCTGACTTTC
cdr3_aa: CASSTNSGANVLTF

v_call: TRBV4-1
d_call: TRBD2
clone_size: .
j_call: TRBJ2-3
cdr3_nt: TGCGCCAGCAGCCGGGGGTCTAGCGGGGGCACAGATACGCAGTATTTT
cdr3_aa: CASSRGSSGGTDTQYF

v_call: TRBV6-6
d_call: .
clone_size: .
j_call: TRBJ2-1
cdr3_nt: TGTGCCAGCAGTCAACCCCCCGTGGGGACACCCTCGAACAATGAGCAGTTCTTC
cdr3_aa: CASSQPPVGTPSNNEQFF

v_call: TRBV29-1
d_call: TRBD1
clone_size: .
j_call: TRBJ2-2
cdr3_nt: TGCAGCGTAAGGACAGGGGGAACCGGGGAGCTGTTTTTT
cdr3_aa: CSVRTGGTGELFF

v_call: TRBV23-1
d_call: TRBD1
clone_size: .
j_call: TRBJ1-6
cdr3_nt: TGCGCCAGCAGCTCCGGGACAGGTAATTCACCCCTCCACTTT
cdr3_aa: CASSSGTGNSPLHF

v_call: TRBV18
d_call: .
clone_size: once
j_call: TRBJ1-1
cdr3_nt: TGTGCCAGCTCACCACCGAATGGCAGAGAGGCTGAAGCTTTCTTT
cdr3_aa: CASSPPNGREAEAFF

v_call: TRBV10-3
d_call: TRBD1
clone_size: few
j_call: TRBJ1-1
cdr3_nt: TGTGCCATCAGTGGGGGACAGGGACGAAATTATGAAGCTTTCTTT
cdr3_aa: CAISGGQGRNYEAFF

v_call: TRBV27
d_call: .
clone_size: .
j_call: TRBJ1-6
cdr3_nt: TGTGCCAGCAGTTTTATTAGAGTTAATTCACCCCTCCACTTT
cdr3_aa: CASSFIRVNSPLHF

v_call: TRBV6-6
d_call: TRBD1
clone_size: .
j_call: TRBJ1-5
cdr3_nt: TGTGCCAGCAGCCGTGGACAGGGCTATAGCAATCAGCCCCAGCATTTT
cdr3_aa: CASSRGQGYSNQPQHF

v_call: TRBV9
d_call: TRBD2
clone_size: .
j_call: TRBJ2-5
cdr3_nt: TGTGCCAGCAGCGTAGAGGGACTAAATACGTGGGAGACCCAGTACTTC
cdr3_aa: CASSVEGLNTWETQYF

v_call: TRBV29-1
d_call: .
clone_size: .
j_call: TRBJ1-3
cdr3_nt: TGCAGCGTAAGGGGGTCTGGAAACACCATATATTTT
cdr3_aa: CSVRGSGNTIYF

v_call: TRBV28
d_call: .
clone_size: .
j_call: TRBJ1-1
cdr3_nt: TGTGCCAGCAGATCTACAGGGAGGGGAACTGAAGCTTTCTTT
cdr3_aa: CASRSTGRGTEAFF

v_call: TRBV19
d_call: TRBD1
clone_size: .
j_call: TRBJ1-6
cdr3_nt: TGTGCCAGTAGTAAACGGGACAGGGCCGGTTCACCCCTCCACTTT
cdr3_aa: CASSKRDRAGSPLHF

v_call: TRBV5-6
d_call: .
clone_size: .
j_call: TRBJ2-6
cdr3_nt: TGTGCCAGCAGGAAGCAGGGTTCTGGGGCCAACGTCCTGACTTTC
cdr3_aa: CASRKQGSGANVLTF

v_call: TRBV11-2
d_call: .
clone_size: .
j_call: TRBJ1-6
cdr3_nt: TGTGCCAGCAGCTTAGGAGGTGGGGGCCTCCACCTGGATTCACCCCTCCACTTT
cdr3_aa: CASSLGGGGLHLDSPLHF

v_call: TRBV29-1
d_call: .
clone_size: .
j_call: TRBJ2-7
cdr3_nt: TGCAGCGTTGAGCCCACAGGGACGAGCTCCTACGAGCAGTACTTC
cdr3_aa: CSVEPTGTSSYEQYF

v_call: TRBV6-5
d_call: .
clone_size: .
j_call: TRBJ2-5
cdr3_nt: TGTGCCAGCATCCAGGGGTGGCAAGAGACCCAGTACTTC
cdr3_aa: CASIQGWQETQYF

v_call: TRBV6-5
d_call: .
clone_size: once
j_call: TRBJ1-1
cdr3_nt: TGTGCCAGCAGTTCGACAGACCGAAACACTGAAGCTTTCTTT
cdr3_aa: CASSSTDRNTEAFF

v_call: TRBV5-1
d_call: .
clone_size: .
j_call: TRBJ1-4
cdr3_nt: TGCGCCAGCAGCCCGGGGGGAGCAGATGAAAAACTGTTTTTT
cdr3_aa: CASSPGGADEKLFF

v_call: TRBV5-1
d_call: .
clone_size: .
j_call: TRBJ1-2
cdr3_nt: TGCGCCAGCAGCTTGGGGGGTGGCGGGACGGACTATGGCTACACCTTC
cdr3_aa: CASSLGGGGTDYGYTF